The rows below give T cell receptor beta chains drawn from one sample of a study of shared clonotypes between healthy human individuals. Assay used: immunoSEQ multiplex PCR; TCRdb lists only in-frame clones, some missing. The sample lists 1.4 million or so clones, 98% seen once, with 0.36% in the top ten. The sequenced sample consisted of naive CD4+ T cells sorted from blood. These receptor sequences come from a man aged 25 to 40 in good health. Each CDR3 is given with its conserved first and last residue. The D gene is left open where the match is weak. Size is omitted from some rows. Given values are once, few, many or a class for expanded clones.

NA,TRBV7-2,TRBJ2-7,NA,TGTGCCAGCAGCTCCCAGGGGAGGAGGGGCTACGAGCAGTACTTC,CASSSQGRRGYEQYF
NA,TRBV6-6,TRBJ2-1,NA,TGTGCCAGCAGCCAGGCCGGGTACAATGAGCAGTTCTTC,CASSQAGYNEQFF
NA,TRBV11-2,TRBJ2-3,TRBD2,TGTGCCAGCAGCTTGGGACTAGCCGCAGATACGCAGTATTTT,CASSLGLAADTQYF
NA,TRBV7-8,TRBJ2-2,NA,TGTGCCAGCAGCTTAGTGGGGAGCGGGGAGCTGTTTTTT,CASSLVGSGELFF
once,TRBV20-1,TRBJ2-5,NA,TGCAGTGCGGGAGAGACCCAGTACTTC,CSAGETQYF
NA,TRBV10-3,TRBJ2-7,TRBD1,TGTGCCATCAGTGAGGCAGCTCCGGGACAGTTATACGAGCAGTACTTC,CAISEAAPGQLYEQYF
NA,TRBV28,TRBJ2-7,TRBD1,TGTGCCAGCAGTGACGTGGGGACAGGAACCTACGAGCAGTACTTC,CASSDVGTGTYEQYF
NA,TRBV27,TRBJ2-3,NA,TGTGCCAGCAGTCTAACGGGGGCTCTAGGCACAGATACGCAGTATTTT,CASSLTGALGTDTQYF
NA,TRBV5-8,TRBJ1-5,NA,TGTGCCAGCAGCTCCCGGATACCCAATCAGCCCCAGCATTTT,CASSSRIPNQPQHF
NA,TRBV2,TRBJ2-1,TRBD1,TGTGCCAGCAGTACGGACAGGGACCCTCCTAATGAGCAGTTCTTC,CASSTDRDPPNEQFF
NA,TRBV15,TRBJ2-5,NA,TGTGCCACCAGCAGAGATGGAGAGACCCAGTACTTC,CATSRDGETQYF
NA,TRBV7-9,TRBJ2-7,NA,TGTGCCAGCAGTAATTCACAGGGTCCTGGTTACGAGCAGTACTTC,CASSNSQGPGYEQYF
NA,TRBV9,TRBJ2-2,TRBD1,TGTGCCAGCAGCGTAGAGGGACAGGGCACCGGGGAGCTGTTTTTT,CASSVEGQGTGELFF
NA,TRBV5-5,TRBJ2-1,TRBD1,TGTGCCAGCAGCTTGTACGGGAGAAGGACAGGGACCTACAATGAGCAGTTCTTC,CASSLYGRRTGTYNEQFF
NA,TRBV5-4,TRBJ1-2,NA,TGTGCCAGCAGCTTGCGGACCCGGGATGGCTACACCTTC,CASSLRTRDGYTF
NA,TRBV30,TRBJ1-1,NA,TGTGCCTGGAGTGTACTAGGAACAGTTAACACTGAAGCTTTCTTT,CAWSVLGTVNTEAFF
NA,TRBV10-1,TRBJ2-7,NA,TGCGCCAGCAGGAAGGGACCAAAAACCTACGAGCAGTACTTC,CASRKGPKTYEQYF
NA,TRBV5-1,TRBJ1-4,TRBD1,TGCGCCAGCAGTCGGAGACAGGGAACTAATGAAAAACTGTTTTTT,CASSRRQGTNEKLFF
NA,TRBV19,TRBJ2-5,TRBD1,TGTGCCAGTAGTACCGCAGTTCCTTCAGGGGGACAAGAGACCCAGTACTTC,CASSTAVPSGGQETQYF
NA,TRBV7-9,TRBJ2-5,NA,TGTGCCAGCAGCTTCCTACAAGAGACCCAGTACTTC,CASSFLQETQYF
NA,TRBV18,TRBJ2-1,TRBD2,TGTGCCAGCTCCCCTCCTACGACTAGCGGGTACAATGAGCAGTTCTTC,CASSPPTTSGYNEQFF
NA,TRBV28,TRBJ2-6,NA,TGTGCCAGCTGTTCGGCTACCGCTGGGGCCAACGTCCTGACTTTC,CASCSATAGANVLTF
NA,TRBV7-6,TRBJ1-1,TRBD1,TGTGCCAGCAGCTTAGACCATCGTGGACAGGGGATCACTGAAGCTTTCTTT,CASSLDHRGQGITEAFF
NA,TRBV7-2,TRBJ2-3,TRBD2,TGTGCCAGCAGGGAAACTAGCGGGAGGAGCGCAGATACGCAGTATTTT,CASRETSGRSADTQYF
NA,TRBV7-2,TRBJ2-1,TRBD2,TGTGCCAGCAGCGCGGGACTAGTTACCTACAATGAGCAGTTCTTC,CASSAGLVTYNEQFF
NA,TRBV7-2,TRBJ2-7,NA,TGTGCCAGCAGCCGAACTGGGGGAGCAAGCTCCTACGAGCAGTACTTC,CASSRTGGASSYEQYF
NA,TRBV7-9,TRBJ2-7,TRBD2,TGTGCCAGCAGCTTATTGGGAGGGAGCTCTTTCTACGAGCAGTACTTC,CASSLLGGSSFYEQYF
NA,TRBV11-2,TRBJ2-1,NA,TGTGCCAGCAGCTGGGCAGGTACCTACAATGAGCAGTTCTTC,CASSWAGTYNEQFF
NA,TRBV27,TRBJ1-5,NA,TGTGCCAGCAGTCGCTTCGCCGACCCTTATAGCAATCAGCCCCAGCATTTT,CASSRFADPYSNQPQHF
NA,TRBV29-1,TRBJ2-7,NA,TGCAGCGTTGGGAGGGACAGCGGTTTGCAGTACTTC,CSVGRDSGLQYF
NA,TRBV19,TRBJ1-5,TRBD1,TGTGCCAGTAGTATACCCGGACAGGAAAATCAGCCCCAGCATTTT,CASSIPGQENQPQHF
NA,TRBV10-1,TRBJ2-1,NA,TGCGCCAGCAGTGAGCGGCCTACTGATGAGCAGTTCTTC,CASSERPTDEQFF
NA,TRBV6-5,TRBJ2-7,NA,TGTGCCAGCAGTTACTGGGACAAAAGCTCCTACGAGCAGTACTTC,CASSYWDKSSYEQYF
NA,TRBV7-2,TRBJ1-1,TRBD1,TGTGCCAGCACCTTCGGACAGGGAGGACCTGAAGCTTTCTTT,CASTFGQGGPEAFF
NA,TRBV7-6,TRBJ2-7,NA,TGTGCCAGCAGCTCGTCCAGCGCATACTACGAGCAGTACTTC,CASSSSSAYYEQYF
NA,TRBV7-9,TRBJ2-7,TRBD1,TGTGCCAGCAGCCCCCGGGACAGGGACTACGAGCAGTACTTC,CASSPRDRDYEQYF
NA,TRBV2,TRBJ2-7,NA,TGTGCCAGCCGGGACGGATACTACGAGCAGTACTTC,CASRDGYYEQYF
NA,TRBV5-6,TRBJ2-3,TRBD2,TGTGCCAGCAGCACCCGACTAGCGGGAGGGAATTGGGATACGCAGTATTTT,CASSTRLAGGNWDTQYF
NA,TRBV5-4,TRBJ1-4,NA,TGTGCCAGCAGCTTGGTGCATAATGAAAAACTGTTTTTT,CASSLVHNEKLFF
NA,TRBV28,TRBJ1-5,TRBD1,TGTGCCAGCAGTCCCCAGGGGGATGGCCAGCCCCAGCATTTT,CASSPQGDGQPQHF
NA,TRBV5-4,TRBJ1-3,NA,TGTGCCAGCAGTTCCCACTCTGGAAACACCATATATTTT,CASSSHSGNTIYF
NA,TRBV6-4,TRBJ2-7,NA,TGTGCCAGACGGGACGAAATGGGATACGAGCAGTACTTC,CARRDEMGYEQYF
NA,TRBV18,TRBJ2-7,NA,TGTGCCAGCTCAGGGACAACCTGGGGTTCCTACGAGCAGTACTTC,CASSGTTWGSYEQYF
NA,TRBV21-1,TRBJ2-7,NA,TGTGCCAGCAGGAAATTGTTGGGGCGGGAGCAGTACTTC,CASRKLLGREQYF
NA,TRBV5-1,TRBJ2-5,NA,TGCGCCAGCAGCCCCGAGACAGGCCAAGAGACCCAGTACTTC,CASSPETGQETQYF
NA,TRBV7-8,TRBJ2-7,TRBD2,TGTGCCAGCAGCTTTCGGCTAGCGGGGCCCTACGAGCAGTACTTC,CASSFRLAGPYEQYF
NA,TRBV10-1,TRBJ1-5,TRBD1,TGCGCCAGGGTCGTGGACAGGCAACGGCCCCAGCATTTT,CARVVDRQRPQHF
NA,TRBV7-2,TRBJ2-3,TRBD1,TGTGCCAGCAGCCGCAGGGGGCCCACAGATACGCAGTATTTT,CASSRRGPTDTQYF
NA,TRBV6-6,TRBJ1-2,NA,TGTGCCAGCAGCTCGGACAGAACCTATGGCTACACCTTC,CASSSDRTYGYTF
NA,TRBV6-4,TRBJ2-3,NA,TGTGCCAGCAGTGTATCGGGACCAGAGCCGCAGTATTTT,CASSVSGPEPQYF
NA,TRBV7-9,TRBJ1-2,TRBD1,TGTGCCAGCAGGGCTGGGACAGCTTATGGCTACACCTTC,CASRAGTAYGYTF
NA,TRBV27,TRBJ2-1,NA,TGTGCCAGCAGTTTATCGGGACAAAGTTTCTACAATGAGCAGTTCTTC,CASSLSGQSFYNEQFF